The text below deals with one T cell receptor beta chain. Its specificity is not known. The germline gives CDR1 LGHNT, CDR2 FRNRAP. The CDR3 has 14 residues. The trim removed 6 bases at V and 7 bases at J, leaving 9 bases unmatched. TCRdb's table, derived via immunoSEQ multiplex PCR, lists solely in-frame clones and lacks some. The table has fewer than 800,000 clones, roughly 90% seen once; the top ten hold approximately 1.5%. The sample originates from a study of Ad26.COV2.S vaccination and SARS-CoV-2 variants. Treatment in this sample: some 19 received Ad26.COV2.S at low or high dose, single or two shots; 5 received placebo; per-sample allocation not given. On day 63 after the first injection, vaccine and placebo recipients gave samples. Whoever gave the sample was an adult aged 18-55 years in Boston. Study outcomes and limitations: Compared with placebo recipients, vaccine recipients had higher spike-specific TCR breadth.

The rearrangement links TRBV12-5 to TRBJ2-3, with 8 bases identical to TRBD2. The sequence was obtained from a person aged 18-60 years who received the Ad26.COV2.S COVID-19 vaccine or a placebo. The material was peripheral blood, obtained in a trial of Ad26.COV2.S vaccine versus placebo. This CDR3 is CASGEGTSENTQYF. The CDR3 coding sequence is TGTGCTAGTGGCGAAGGGACTAGTGAGAATACGCAGTATTTT. Looking up the rest from reference TRBV12-5 and TRBJ2-3 gives the full variable domain: DARVTQTPRHKVTEMGQEVTMRCQPILGHNTVFWYRQTMMQGLELLAYFRNRAPLDDSGMPKDRFSAEMPDATLATLKIQPSEPRDSAVYFCASGEGTSENTQYFGPGTRLTVL.